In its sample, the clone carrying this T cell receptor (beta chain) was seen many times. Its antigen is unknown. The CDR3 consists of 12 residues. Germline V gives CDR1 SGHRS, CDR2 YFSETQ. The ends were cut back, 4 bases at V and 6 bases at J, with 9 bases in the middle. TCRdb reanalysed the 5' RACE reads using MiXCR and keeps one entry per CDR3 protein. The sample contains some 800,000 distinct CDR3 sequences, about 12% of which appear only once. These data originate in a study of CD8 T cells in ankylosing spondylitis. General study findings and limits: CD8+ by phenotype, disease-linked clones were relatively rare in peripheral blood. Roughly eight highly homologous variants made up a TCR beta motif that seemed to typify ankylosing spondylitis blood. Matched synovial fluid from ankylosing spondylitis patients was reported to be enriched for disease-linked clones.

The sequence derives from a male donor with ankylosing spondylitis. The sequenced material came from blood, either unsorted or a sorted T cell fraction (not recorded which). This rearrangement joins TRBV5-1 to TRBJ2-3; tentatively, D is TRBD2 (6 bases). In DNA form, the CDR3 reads TGCGCCAGCAGCGGGACTTTGGATACGCAGTATTTT. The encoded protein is CASSGTLDTQYF.